Listed here is a single TCR beta chain. It has no known antigen specificity. No per-base quality is available; no much larger clone lies one base away. TCRbeta CDR3 regions were amplified from genomic DNA by means of the immunoSEQ Assay, a bias-controlled multiplex PCR. For the original study's pipeline: Nucleated cell counts per sample were estimated from amplification of reference gene primers within the assay. Sequence reads were collapsed and filtered to measure the absolute abundance of every unique TCRbeta CDR3 rearrangement. For each sample, productive Simpson clonality was calculated as the square root of Simpson's diversity index across productive rearrangements. The table was pulled from immuneACCESS by TCRdb, which kept in-frame rearrangements only. Such tables lose some clones; where checked, under half of the loss comes from unresolved V genes, and the rest has no known cause. For V, J and clone size, that table is used; D and trimming come from the DNA. Within this sample are around 120,000 clones, with 83% of them counted one time only. The ten largest clones add up to approximately 2.1% of the sample.

The collaborating institutions used their own protocols to collect whole blood in K2EDTA tubes. Collaborator samples were shipped for TCRbeta analysis as frozen whole blood, isolated PBMCs, or DNA extracted from either sample type. These data originate in a study of blood T cell repertoires in COVID-19 (dated by TCRdb to 2020 to 2022). Context from the whole study: Collaborator samples came from the United States, Italy and Spain and covered acute and convalescent phases of COVID-19. The material from the prospective study consisted of cDNA or gDNA derived from T cells, B-cell-depleted T cells, or PBMCs. Subjects who had been exposed to COVID-19, were actively infected with it, or had recovered from it provided the deeply sampled blood TCRbeta repertoires that made up the dataset. The repertoires were made available in a free public database intended to serve as a resource for research on the immune response to SARS-CoV-2. The samples were drawn from two sources: the first 160 participants of the ongoing ImmuneRACE study, and about 1,300 subjects contributed by 6 global collaborators. Nearly every sample came with metadata listing a de-identified subject ID, COVID-19 status, age in years and sex. HLA class I and class II types, where available, came from metadata supplied by the sample provider rather than from assay-based typing.

General study outcomes and caveats: How much clinical and demographic metadata was included differed by source and by participant, and the metadata was provided uncurated.

According to the germline V gene (reference sequence), CDR1 reads LGHDT and CDR2 reads YNNKEL. Between the V and J ends, shortened by 1 base and 5 bases respectively, the junction contains 8 bases. Measured from the cysteine to the phenylalanine, the CDR3 is 14 residues long. The sequence is cut down to CDR3 DNA, 42 bases in frame from base 1. The source of this sequence is a man aged 30 to 45 with acute or convalescent COVID-19. Rearrangement joined TRBV3-1 (or the pseudogene TRBV3-2) to TRBJ2-2, with the D gene not clear enough to name. Sequenced: peripheral blood. The CDR3 here reads CASSQVRVTGELFF. The nucleotide sequence is TGTGCCAGCAGCCAAGTAAGAGTTACCGGGGAGCTGTTTTTT.